This TCR beta chain came from a study of response to subunit inactivated influenza vaccine. Germline loops: CDR1 SGHTA, CDR2 FQGNSA. Trimming cost V 4 bases and J 6 bases; bases outside gene matches: 8. The CDR3 spans 14 residues. TCRdb reanalysed the RT-PCR reads using MiXCR and keeps one entry per CDR3 protein. Of fewer than 800,000 distinct CDR3 sequences in the sample, more than 15% were seen once. This clonotype has just a few counts. Its antigen is not identified. Findings and caveats of the study: New T cells are recruited in small numbers by each seasonal influenza vaccination, according to the authors' suggestion.

The rearrangement uses TRBV7-2 and TRBJ2-7; 8 nucleotides align to TRBD1. The clonotype comes from a man over 45 who received an inactivated influenza vaccine. This specimen was PBMCs from blood, taken about 11 days after vaccination. CDR3 nucleotide sequence: TGTGCCAGCAGCTCCCTGCCAGGGGGCGGCGAGCAGTACTTC. Its protein product is CASSSLPGGGEQYF.